This TCR beta chain is drawn from a study of memory CD4+ T cells and cytomegalovirus serostatus. The sort gate was single viable CD3+CD4+CD8-CD45RO+ cells for memory CD4+ T cells. Produced via immunoSEQ multiplex PCR; TCRdb's table is partial and in-frame only. The sample lists 40,000 to 45,000 clones, about 85% seen once, with approximately 0.81% in the top ten. The CDR3 length is 13 residues. Germline V gene data show CDR1 as GTSNPN and CDR2 as SVGIG (reference sequence). Trimming cost V 3 bases and J 9 bases, with 12 bases left between them. The sequencing sample was made of memory CD4+ T cells from blood. The TCR sequence derives from an adult in good health and CMV-seronegative. The gene calls are TRBV30 and TRBJ1-6, with a weak D call TRBD1 (6 bases). The CDR3 loop is CAWRGRGISPLHF. The DNA of the CDR3 is TGTGCCTGGAGAGGCAGGGGAATTTCACCCCTCCACTTT.